This T cell receptor beta chain appears in the sequencing data of a study of cytomegalovirus exposure and HLA in healthy donors. Study context: Of all 370 or so donors who were genotyped, under 90% belonged to the Caucasian-associated ancestry cluster. Points from the study as a whole: Three CMV-associated chains proved CMV antigen-specific in vitro. A link between a missense DCLRE1C variant and TCR beta V- and J-gene trimming emerged from a later analysis.

A word on this clone: What it recognizes is unknown.

The study sampled nominally healthy donors, though unrecorded immune exposures were likely. Researchers ran the PCR with 60 Vbeta and 13 Jbeta primers. The protocol was immunoSEQ multiplex PCR, while the TCRdb copy is restricted to in-frame clones and leaves out a portion. Counted here are about 120,000 clones, roughly 72% occurring once; the ten biggest clones make up around 10%. The specimen sequenced was PBMCs. The origin of this receptor is a woman in her fifties or sixties in good health and CMV-seropositive.

DNA for the CDR3: TGTGCCAGCAGCTTCCAGGACGGGCGGGACGGGAGCGGGACTGAAGCTTTCTTT. Translated, it gives CASSFQDGRDGSGTEAFF. The chain joins TRBV5-6 to TRBJ1-1; weak D call: TRBD1 (5 bases). V was cut by 2 bases and J by 5 bases, with 25 bases left in between. The CDR3 sequence is 18 residues long. From germline, CDR1 is SGHDT and CDR2 YYEEEE.